The next 8 T cell receptor beta chains were all read from a single sample in a study of identical twins (TCRdb year 2016). Receptors were amplified or captured by 5' RACE. Sequencing instrument: Illumina HiSeq 2000. TCRdb reran the public reads through fastp at Q25 and MiXCR, keeping productive beta chains. For every CDR3 protein sequence, its rows merge into one entry that carries the most common genes and DNA. The sample table records around 670,000 distinct CDR3 sequences; around 6% of these occur just once. Together, the top ten hold approximately 1.6% of the sample. The specimen was naive T cells sorted from blood. This sample's cell subset or site label indicates: cells isolated with a human naive T-cell isolation kit. These receptors were collected from a young man in good health.

This clonotype was seen at least ten times. This chain uses TRBV27 with TRBJ1-5; TRBD1 is a possible D gene (6 bases). Germline assignment: CDR1 MNHEY and CDR2 SMNVEV (reference sequence). CDR3 length: 13 residues. Deletions cut 8 bases from V and 7 bases from J, with 15 bases between. The CDR3 here is CASGGTGSQPQHF. For the CDR3, the DNA is TGTGCCAGCGGGGGTACAGGGAGCCAGCCCCAGCATTTT.

This clonotype was found many times. This chain links TRBV12-3 or TRBV12-4 with TRBJ2-3; D not resolved. The CDR3 is made up of 12 amino acids. Deletions cut 3 bases from V and 8 bases from J, with 9 bases between. CDR3 DNA: TGTGCCAGCAGTTTGAGACACACTACGCAGTATTTT. Translating it yields CASSLRHTTQYF.

This chain connects TRBV12-3 or TRBV12-4 to TRBJ2-6; 8 bases agree with TRBD1. The V and J ends lost 6 bases and 2 bases, in that order; junction bases with no gene match: 6. The CDR3 has 16 residues. The CDR3 nucleotides are TGTGCCAGCAGCCCTGAGACAGGGGCTGGGGCCAACGTCCTGACTTTC. Translated, it gives CASSPETGAGANVLTF.

The V call is TRBV3-1, the J call TRBJ2-1; a weak D match, TRBD1 (5 bases). Germline CDR1 LGHDT, CDR2 YNNKEL (reference sequence). This CDR3 has 17 amino acids. V lost 0 bases, J lost 5 bases, and 17 bases lay in between. CDR3: CASSQDWGFSRHNEQFF. CDR3 DNA: TGTGCCAGCAGCCAAGATTGGGGCTTCTCGAGGCACAATGAGCAGTTCTTC.

The chain carries TRBV30 and TRBJ2-7, with a tentative D call TRBD1 (6 bases). Trimming removed 3 bases at V and 4 bases at J, with 16 bases between. Germline CDR1 GTSNPN, CDR2 SVGIG (reference sequence). This CDR3 spans 14 amino acids. The CDR3 spells CAWRLEDRPYEQYF. The CDR3 region has the DNA TGTGCCTGGAGGCTTGAGGACAGACCTTACGAGCAGTACTTC.

The rearrangement uses TRBV15 and TRBJ2-2; D not certain. V gave up 0 bases and J gave up 2 bases, with 10 bases separating them. The CDR3 runs to 16 residues. The germline V gene encodes CDR1 LNHNV and CDR2 YYDKDF (reference sequence). The CDR3 sequence: CATSREIPPNTGELFF. CDR3 DNA: TGTGCCACCAGCAGAGAGATCCCGCCAAACACCGGGGAGCTGTTTTTT.

In this sample, this clonotype turned up many times. The chain links TRBV5-1 to TRBJ1-6; TRBD1 aligns across 7 bases. Germline CDR1 and CDR2: SGHRS and YFSETQ. This CDR3 comprises 16 residues. V lost 4 bases to trimming and J lost 7 bases; unmatched junction nucleotides: 11. CDR3 in DNA: TGCGCCAGCAGCCTGGACAGGCCGAGCCCAAATTCACCCCTCCACTTT. Its protein product is CASSLDRPSPNSPLHF.

The chain is built from TRBV7-2 and TRBJ2-7; D call uncertain. This CDR3 contains 16 residues. Germline CDR1 and CDR2: SGHTA and FQGNSA. Trimming shortened V by 3 bases and J by 0 bases, and 15 bases separated the two germline ends. In nucleotides, the CDR3 is TGTGCCAGCAGCTTCGGCCGGACGGTACTCTCCTACGAGCAGTACTTC. Protein product: CASSFGRTVLSYEQYF.